The clone carrying this T cell receptor beta chain has a handful of counts. Its antigen remains unknown. TCRdb re-derived calls from the RACE reads in MiXCR, one entry per CDR3 protein. The sample records more than 100,000 distinct CDR3 sequences, approximately 13% being singletons. These data originate in a study of human T cells and chemical hapten exposure. Study information: Women made up most patients, who had alopecia areata, totalis or universalis. Study-wide points: The study found expanded TCRs formed significantly more large CDR3 similarity clusters than controls.

The V gene end was trimmed by 3 bases and the J gene end by 5 bases; junction bases not matched to a gene: 2. This CDR3 comprises 15 residues. Germline V gene sequence: CDR1 LGHNA, CDR2 YSLEER. Time point denoted: patch test 1, 2 weeks after DPC sensitization. The treatment was: therapeutic diphenylcyclopropenone sensitization with weekly scalp DPC. People who gave samples had alopecia, were 18 to 70 years old, and were suitable for DPC. The sequencing used whole blood, collected in connection with sensitization to the hapten diphenylcyclopropenone (DPC). The chain joins TRBV4-3 to TRBJ1-6; 9 bases are a match to TRBD1. The TCR was taken from a young man with alopecia areata. Some clones in this sample may be carry-over from other donors' samples. The CDR3 sequence: CASSHGTGHNSPLHF. The CDR3, as DNA: TGCGCCAGCAGCCATGGGACAGGGCATAATTCACCCCTCCACTTT.